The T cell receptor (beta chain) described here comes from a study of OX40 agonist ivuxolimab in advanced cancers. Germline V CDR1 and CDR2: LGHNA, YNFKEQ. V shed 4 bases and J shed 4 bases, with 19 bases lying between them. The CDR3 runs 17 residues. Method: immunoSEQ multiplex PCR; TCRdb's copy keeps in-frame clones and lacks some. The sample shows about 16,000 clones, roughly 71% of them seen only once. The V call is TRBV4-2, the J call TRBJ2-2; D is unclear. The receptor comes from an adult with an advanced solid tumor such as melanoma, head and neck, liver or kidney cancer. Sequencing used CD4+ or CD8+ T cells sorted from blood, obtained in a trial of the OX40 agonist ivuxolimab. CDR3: CASSPFSGNAPTGELFF. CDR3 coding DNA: TGTGCCAGCAGCCCCTTCTCTGGCAACGCCCCCACCGGGGAGCTGTTTTTT.